Listed below are T cell receptor beta chains from one sample, sequenced in a study of blood T cell repertoires in COVID-19. Profiled with immunoSEQ multiplex PCR; TCRdb holds only in-frame clones, not every one. The sample lists approximately 270,000 clones; 80% to 90% were seen once. The sample consisted of PBMCs or T cells enriched from blood (not recorded which). These receptors were taken from a woman in her 30s with acute COVID-19. Each CDR3 is given without its conserved first and last residue. The order of the fields is J gene, D gene, V gene, CDR3 protein. A D gene is named only where the DNA matches it firmly.

TRBJ2-1,-,TRBV6-1,ASSDFSLGNEQF
TRBJ2-7,-,TRBV7-9,ASSFSGEEQY
TRBJ2-6,TRBD1,TRBV2,ASSTDRDFYSGANVLT
TRBJ2-1,-,TRBV7-9,ASSLVPNEQF
TRBJ2-1,-,TRBV21-1,ASSPRQSRSYNEQF
TRBJ2-7,TRBD2,TRBV6-2/TRBV6-3,ASSPRLAGVDEQY
TRBJ2-5,-,TRBV9,ASSVIGSWAETQY
TRBJ1-6,TRBD1,TRBV3-1/TRBV3-2,ASSQDRGLSPLH
TRBJ2-1,-,TRBV7-3,ASSIQASDYNEQF
TRBJ2-7,TRBD2,TRBV28,ASTLSGGSYEQY
TRBJ2-1,-,TRBV15,ATSDGGHNEQF
TRBJ1-2,-,TRBV6-5,ASRLTQGFYGYT
TRBJ1-5,TRBD1,TRBV27,ASRGQGGNQPQH
TRBJ2-3,TRBD2,TRBV19,ASSRLAGATDTQY
TRBJ2-7,-,TRBV6-1,ASRSSGKYEQY
TRBJ2-2,-,TRBV28,ASSLAGGIGAEGELF
TRBJ2-5,TRBD2,TRBV15,ATSRVLASRETQY
TRBJ2-3,-,TRBV7-9,ASSGEVGGRSHTDTQY
TRBJ1-6,TRBD1,TRBV27,ASKHQGVGNSPLH
TRBJ1-2,-,TRBV10-3,AIDRSGNYGYT
TRBJ1-1,TRBD1,TRBV9,ASTKIQGAEAF
TRBJ2-7,-,TRBV10-3,AISRDLASYEQY
TRBJ1-2,TRBD1,TRBV7-9,ASSLETGFNGYT
TRBJ1-4,-,TRBV4-3,ASSQDPHLSSNEKLF
TRBJ2-5,TRBD1,TRBV6-6,ASRTGQNQETQY
TRBJ1-4,-,TRBV3-1/TRBV3-2,ASSPQGGKLF
TRBJ1-5,-,TRBV19,ASSILGTNQPQH
TRBJ2-7,TRBD1,TRBV28,ASSFRDRGTPYEQY
TRBJ1-6,-,TRBV3-1/TRBV3-2,ASSQGGRNSPLH
TRBJ2-7,TRBD2,TRBV9,ASSAGGGSTYEQY
TRBJ2-7,-,TRBV5-1,ASSGGTEAQY
TRBJ2-1,TRBD2,TRBV28,ASQGGTGTSGYNEQF
TRBJ1-2,TRBD1,TRBV6-2/TRBV6-3,ASSYGDRASFNYGYT
TRBJ1-1,TRBD1,TRBV10-3,AISESGDRAHTEAF
TRBJ1-4,-,TRBV19,ATSLGGEKLF